The next 8 T cell receptor beta chains were all read from a single sample in a study of T cells after yellow fever vaccination (dated by TCRdb to between 2017 and 2020). The library was produced with 5' RACE. Reads for this sample came from an Illumina HiSeq 2500. TCRdb redid the processing of the public reads, applying fastp at Q25 and MiXCR, and retained in-frame beta chains. CDR3 protein sequences are deduplicated, and each keeps its most common genes and DNA. For this sample the table gives roughly 100,000 distinct CDR3 sequences, of which about 8.8% were detected only once. The top ten clones comprise 16% of the sample. The sample's treatment or condition label, decoded: live attenuated yellow fever vaccine strain. Here the sequenced sample was CD8+ T cells not binding an NS4B(214-222) dextramer, sorted from PBMCs, taken about 2 weeks after the first yellow fever vaccination. The sample's cell subset or site label is to be understood as: NS4B epitope dextramer-negative CD8 T cells. The receptors were sampled from a man between 18 and 35 years old who received the YFV17D yellow fever vaccine.

This chain uses TRBV5-4 with TRBJ2-5, with 12 bases fitting TRBD2. Germline V gives CDR1 SGHNT, CDR2 YYREEE (reference sequence). The V gene end was trimmed by 4 bases and the J gene end by 5 bases; junction bases not matched to a gene: 9. The CDR3 is made up of 16 amino acids. The CDR3 protein is CASSRELAGGRETQYF. The CDR3 DNA follows: TGTGCCAGCAGCCGCGAACTAGCGGGGGGCAGGGAGACCCAGTACTTC.

This clonotype was recorded a few times. The chain recombines TRBV10-3 with TRBJ2-2; D is possibly TRBD1 (6 bases). CDR3 length: 13 residues. The germline CDR1 and CDR2 sequences are ENHRY and SYGVKD. With 10 bases removed from V and 6 bases from J, the gap between germline ends came to 15 bases. CDR3 DNA sequence: TGTGCCACCTTGGGGGCGGGTCCCGGGGAGCTGTTTTTT. It codes for CATLGAGPGELFF.

This clonotype was counted a few times. The J gene is TRBJ2-1, the V gene TRBV27; TRBD2 is a possible D gene (6 bases). Trimming removed 10 bases from V and 8 bases from J, with 18 bases in between. The V gene's germline CDR1 is MNHEY and CDR2 SMNVEV (reference sequence). This CDR3 has 13 residues. This chain's CDR3 is CAISAGGWDEQFF. CDR3 coding DNA: TGTGCCATCTCCGCTGGGGGGTGGGATGAGCAGTTCTTC.

This chain joins TRBV21-1 and TRBJ2-4; no check of the table's D call, TRBD1, against the DNA was made. TRBV21-1 corresponds to a pseudogene. The CDR3 sequence is 14 residues long. CDR3 nucleotide sequence: TGTGCCAGCATGACAGTGAAGACCAAAAACATTCAGTACTTC. Encoded protein: CASMTVKTKNIQYF.

V and J are TRBV7-6 and TRBJ1-1, with no clear D. CDR3 length: 14 residues. V was shortened by 4 bases and J by 1 base, with 10 bases between the two germline ends. CDR1 and CDR2 (germline): SGHVS, FNYEAQ. CDR3 nucleotide sequence: TGTGCCAGCAGCTCCGGACGGGGGAACACTGAAGCTTTCTTT. This gives the protein CASSSGRGNTEAFF.

This chain links TRBV7-6 with TRBJ2-3; D gene ambiguous. Trimming removed 1 base at V and 1 base at J, with 18 bases between. CDR3 length equals 18 residues. Germline-derived CDR1 and CDR2 are SGHVS and FNYEAQ. The CDR3 DNA is TGTGCCAGCAGCTTAGGGCCCCCCCCTCTGCTGGGCACAGATACGCAGTATTTT. This sequence encodes CASSLGPPPLLGTDTQYF.

This clonotype was seen a handful of times. The genes are TRBV4-1 and TRBJ1-5, with D uncertain. CDR1 is MGHRA and CDR2 is YSYEKL in the germline V gene. The CDR3 is 16 residues long. Trimming stripped 0 bases from V and 0 bases from J, with 9 bases between. CDR3 nucleotides: TGCGCCAGCAGCCAAGAAGACGGGTATAGCAATCAGCCCCAGCATTTT. Its protein is CASSQEDGYSNQPQHF.

This chain joins TRBV7-6 and TRBJ1-1; 9 bases map to TRBD1. The germline V gene has CDR1 SGHVS and CDR2 FNYEAQ. V shed 1 base, J shed 5 bases, and the junction held 8 bases outside the gene matches. The CDR3 extends over 16 amino acids. CDR3 sequence reads: CASSLVPDRGWTEAFF. CDR3 sequence (DNA): TGTGCCAGCAGCTTAGTTCCGGACAGGGGCTGGACTGAAGCTTTCTTT.